A selection of T cell receptor beta chains follows, all from one sample in a study of a mutant IDH1 vaccine in newly diagnosed glioma. Antigen specificity for these receptors is unknown. Produced via immunoSEQ multiplex PCR; TCRdb's table is partial and in-frame only. Among 77,000 or so clones listed, 81% were seen once. The sequencing here drew on PBMCs, taken from a glioma patient whose treatment included an IDH1 peptide vaccine. These receptor sequences come from a man aged 35 to 55 with glioma. Both conserved end residues are part of each CDR3. Fields, in order: clone size, J gene, V gene, D gene, CDR3 protein, CDR3 DNA. A D gene is named only where the DNA matches it firmly. Rows give clone size only sometimes, using once, few, many, or a class for an expanded clone.

clone_size: .; j_call: TRBJ2-1; v_call: TRBV5-4; d_call: .; cdr3_aa: CASSSDIHSYNEQFF; cdr3_nt: TGTGCCAGCAGCTCCGACATACACTCCTACAATGAGCAGTTCTTC
clone_size: .; j_call: TRBJ1-2; v_call: TRBV30; d_call: .; cdr3_aa: CAWSPRASMRSYGYTF; cdr3_nt: TGTGCCTGGAGTCCACGGGCCTCGATGAGGAGCTATGGCTACACCTTC
clone_size: .; j_call: TRBJ2-1; v_call: TRBV11-3; d_call: TRBD1; cdr3_aa: CASSSHPVGQGNEQFF; cdr3_nt: TGTGCCAGCAGCTCCCATCCCGTGGGACAGGGGAATGAGCAGTTCTTC
clone_size: .; j_call: TRBJ2-5; v_call: TRBV7-2; d_call: TRBD2; cdr3_aa: CASSPQLTTSGRETQYF; cdr3_nt: TGTGCCAGCAGCCCCCAATTAACGACTAGCGGGAGAGAGACCCAGTACTTC
clone_size: .; j_call: TRBJ2-3; v_call: TRBV10-3; d_call: .; cdr3_aa: CAISDEGHTDTQYF; cdr3_nt: TGTGCCATCAGTGATGAGGGGCACACAGATACGCAGTATTTT
clone_size: .; j_call: TRBJ1-2; v_call: TRBV6-5; d_call: .; cdr3_aa: CASSYPGGGGYTF; cdr3_nt: TGTGCCAGCAGTTATCCCGGGGGCGGCGGCTACACCTTC
clone_size: .; j_call: TRBJ1-5; v_call: TRBV28; d_call: .; cdr3_aa: CASSPPGQPQHF; cdr3_nt: TGTGCCAGCAGCCCCCCGGGTCAGCCCCAGCATTTT
clone_size: .; j_call: TRBJ1-3; v_call: TRBV5-1; d_call: .; cdr3_aa: CASSLTGSGNTIYF; cdr3_nt: TGCGCCAGCAGCTTGACAGGGAGTGGAAACACCATATATTTT
clone_size: .; j_call: TRBJ1-2; v_call: TRBV19; d_call: TRBD1; cdr3_aa: CASSATGIYGYTF; cdr3_nt: TGTGCCAGTAGTGCGACAGGGATCTATGGCTACACCTTC
clone_size: .; j_call: TRBJ1-2; v_call: TRBV6-1; d_call: TRBD1; cdr3_aa: CASSEGDRRGYTF; cdr3_nt: TGTGCCAGCAGTGAAGGGGACAGAAGGGGCTACACCTTC
clone_size: .; j_call: TRBJ1-5; v_call: TRBV10-3; d_call: .; cdr3_aa: CAISVGVSNQPQHF; cdr3_nt: TGTGCCATCAGTGTGGGGGTTAGCAATCAGCCCCAGCATTTT
clone_size: .; j_call: TRBJ2-1; v_call: TRBV7-8; d_call: TRBD1; cdr3_aa: CASSPDRGTGNEQFF; cdr3_nt: TGTGCCAGCAGTCCCGACAGGGGAACGGGAAATGAGCAGTTCTTC
clone_size: .; j_call: TRBJ2-7; v_call: TRBV7-2; d_call: TRBD1; cdr3_aa: CASSPRGYYEQYF; cdr3_nt: TGTGCCAGCAGCCCCAGGGGGTACTACGAGCAGTACTTC
clone_size: many; j_call: TRBJ2-7; v_call: TRBV2; d_call: .; cdr3_aa: CASSERGFNEQYF; cdr3_nt: TGTGCCAGCAGTGAGCGGGGCTTCAACGAGCAGTACTTC
clone_size: .; j_call: TRBJ1-4; v_call: TRBV5-6; d_call: TRBD1; cdr3_aa: CASSLSPQGDREKLFF; cdr3_nt: TGTGCCAGCAGCTTGTCCCCACAGGGGGACAGGGAAAAACTGTTTTTT
clone_size: .; j_call: TRBJ2-3; v_call: TRBV5-1; d_call: .; cdr3_aa: CASSPVQPTSTDTQYF; cdr3_nt: TGCGCCAGCAGCCCGGTGCAGCCTACTAGCACAGATACGCAGTATTTT
clone_size: .; j_call: TRBJ1-5; v_call: TRBV6-5; d_call: .; cdr3_aa: CASRSTGSNQPQHF; cdr3_nt: TGTGCCAGCAGATCAACAGGGTCCAATCAGCCCCAGCATTTT
clone_size: .; j_call: TRBJ1-6; v_call: TRBV6-1; d_call: TRBD1; cdr3_aa: CASSDRQGNSPLHF; cdr3_nt: TGTGCCAGCAGTGATCGACAGGGAAATTCACCCCTCCACTTT
clone_size: .; j_call: TRBJ1-2; v_call: TRBV7-9; d_call: .; cdr3_aa: CASSLATQGNYGYTF; cdr3_nt: TGTGCCAGCAGCTTAGCTACCCAGGGGAACTATGGCTACACCTTC
clone_size: .; j_call: TRBJ1-4; v_call: TRBV4-3; d_call: .; cdr3_aa: CASSQGGLFNEKLFF; cdr3_nt: TGCGCCAGCAGCCAAGGGGGTCTGTTTAATGAAAAACTGTTTTTT
clone_size: .; j_call: TRBJ2-3; v_call: TRBV25-1; d_call: .; cdr3_aa: CASSEEGSTDTQYF; cdr3_nt: TGTGCCAGCAGTGAAGAAGGAAGCACAGATACGCAGTATTTT
clone_size: few; j_call: TRBJ1-1; v_call: TRBV2; d_call: TRBD1; cdr3_aa: CASSEEAGGTEAFF; cdr3_nt: TGTGCCAGCAGTGAAGAGGCAGGGGGCACTGAAGCTTTCTTT
clone_size: .; j_call: TRBJ2-7; v_call: TRBV10-3; d_call: .; cdr3_aa: CASKQGERYEQYF; cdr3_nt: TGTGCCTCAAAACAGGGTGAGCGGTACGAGCAGTACTTC
clone_size: .; j_call: TRBJ1-4; v_call: TRBV5-1; d_call: .; cdr3_aa: CASSLGQTGSNEKLFF; cdr3_nt: TGCGCCAGCAGCTTGGGACAGACGGGGAGTAATGAAAAACTGTTTTTT
clone_size: .; j_call: TRBJ2-7; v_call: TRBV10-3; d_call: TRBD1; cdr3_aa: CAISYIQGAEYEQYF; cdr3_nt: TGTGCCATCAGTTATATACAGGGGGCGGAGTACGAGCAGTACTTC
clone_size: .; j_call: TRBJ2-7; v_call: TRBV27; d_call: TRBD1; cdr3_aa: CASSLSSGGSYEQYF; cdr3_nt: TGTGCCAGCAGTTTATCGTCAGGGGGCTCCTACGAGCAGTACTTC
clone_size: .; j_call: TRBJ1-2; v_call: TRBV7-2; d_call: .; cdr3_aa: CASSLAGRAFANGYTF; cdr3_nt: TGTGCCAGCAGCTTAGCAGGCAGGGCGTTCGCGAATGGCTACACCTTC